This T cell receptor (beta chain) derives from a study of blood T cell repertoires in COVID-19. Background on the study: Samples representing acute and convalescent COVID-19 were sourced from the United States, Italy and Spain. In each case, the material was cDNA or gDNA derived from T cells, B-cell-depleted T cells, or PBMCs.

Original data processing: From reference gene primer amplification, estimates of nucleated cell counts were derived. Assay used: immunoSEQ multiplex PCR; TCRdb lists only in-frame clones, some missing. V, J and clone size are those of that table, while D and trimming were read from the DNA. The data show some 220,000 clones, with less than 85% seen just once and 5.5% to 8.5% held by the top ten. Sequences were obtained from peripheral blood. This TCR came from a woman aged 65 to 85 with acute or convalescent COVID-19.

The CDR3, as DNA: TGTGCCAGCAGCCAGCGGGGGGGCCGCACCGGGGAGCTGTTTTTT. It yields the protein CASSQRGGRTGELFF. The chain links TRBV7-2 to TRBJ2-2; 10 bases match TRBD2. This CDR3 region has 15 residues. Germline V gene lookup returns CDR1 SGHTA and CDR2 FQGNSA. V lost 5 bases, J lost 4 bases, and 4 bases stayed unmatched.